This T cell receptor (beta chain) was sequenced in a study of blood T cell repertoires in COVID-19. Study context: Samples of COVID-19 (acute and convalescent) were obtained from the United States, Italy and Spain. The analysed material was cDNA or gDNA that came from T cells, B-cell-depleted T cells, or PBMCs.

Methods used by the authors: Researchers report that nucleated cell counts were estimated from reference gene primer amplification. The assay was immunoSEQ multiplex PCR, and TCRdb's table has in-frame clones only and misses some. Clone size and V and J calls were adopted from that table, with D and trimming inferred from the DNA. This sample has approximately 230,000 clones, with around 82% found just once. Trimming removed 0 bases from V and 0 bases from J, with 13 bases in between. The CDR3 covers 16 residues. The germline gives CDR1 SGDLS, CDR2 YYNGEE. The TCR comes from a man older than 75 with acute or convalescent COVID-19. The chain combines TRBV9 with TRBJ2-7; TRBD2 is a possible D gene (5 bases). The specimen sequenced was peripheral blood. For the CDR3, the DNA is TGTGCCAGCAGCGTAGCTCTGGACTCCCACTCCTACGAGCAGTACTTC. Protein: CASSVALDSHSYEQYF.